A single sample is the source of the 24 T cell receptor beta chains below, sequenced in a study of cytomegalovirus exposure and HLA in healthy donors. PCR involved 60 Vbeta and 13 Jbeta primers. Repertoires were generated with immunoSEQ multiplex PCR, while TCRdb's copy carries only in-frame clones and drops some. There are 150,000 or so clones in the sample; roughly 79% occur only once, and 4.9% lies in the top ten. Source material: PBMCs. The receptor set was obtained from a woman between 18 and 30 years old in good health and CMV-seropositive.

The chain recombines TRBV5-1 with TRBJ2-4, with 10 bases identical to TRBD1. CDR3 size: 19 residues. The V segment lost 4 bases and the J segment 0 bases; nucleotides outside the gene matches: 13. Germline CDR1 reads SGHRS; CDR2 reads YFSETQ. DNA for the CDR3: TGCGCCAGCAGCAGCCGGACAGGGGGATTAGATCTAGCCAAAAACATTCAGTACTTC. This translates into CASSSRTGGLDLAKNIQYF.

This chain links TRBV5-6 with TRBJ2-3; D is unclear. The CDR3 spans 12 residues. V lost 4 bases to trimming and J lost 11 bases, with 14 bases between them. In germline, CDR1 is SGHDT, CDR2 YYEEEE. CDR3 coding DNA: TGTGCCAGCAGCGCCGACATCCCCGAGCAGTATTTT. Amino acid sequence: CASSADIPEQYF.

The chain recombines TRBV5-4 with TRBJ1-6; weak D call: TRBD1 (6 bases). V lost 5 bases and J lost 8, with 23 bases in between. CDR1 is SGHNT and CDR2 is YYREEE in the germline V gene (reference sequence). The CDR3 has 17 amino acids. DNA of the CDR3: TGTGCCAGCAGGACGGAACAGGGCCCCCTGGGTTATTCACCCCTCCACTTT. It translates to CASRTEQGPLGYSPLHF.

The chain is built from TRBV19 and TRBJ1-6; the D gene is possibly TRBD1 (6 bases). V was shortened by 4 bases and J by 8 bases, with 9 bases between the two germline ends. The CDR3 loop spans 13 amino acids. Germline V CDR1 and CDR2: LNHDA, SQIVND (reference sequence). The CDR3: CASSTWTDSPLHF. The CDR3 DNA is TGTGCCAGTAGTACTTGGACAGATTCACCCCTCCACTTT.

The V gene is TRBV11-1, the J gene TRBJ2-1; weak D call: TRBD1 (5 bases). Germline loops: CDR1 SGHAT, CDR2 FQDESV (reference sequence). The CDR3 has 14 residues. V was cut by 6 bases and J by 1 base, with 10 bases left in between. The CDR3 bases are TGTGCCAGCAGTCGACAGCAGTCCTACAATGAGCAGTTCTTC. Protein: CASSRQQSYNEQFF.

The rearrangement links TRBV5-6 to TRBJ2-1; possible D gene TRBD2, 5 bases. V was trimmed by 2 bases and J by 10 bases, leaving 10 bases between them. The CDR3 contains 12 residues. CDR1 and CDR2 (germline): SGHDT, YYEEEE. CDR3 amino acids: CASSFGDYEQFF. The CDR3 DNA sequence: TGTGCCAGCAGCTTCGGGGATTACGAGCAGTTCTTC.

This clone has a handful of counts. This chain links TRBV2 with TRBJ2-7; D uncertain. The CDR3 is 14 amino acids. The V end lost 5 bases, the J end lost 6 bases, and 17 bases lay between the germline ends. Germline CDR1 reads SNHLY; CDR2 reads FYNNEI. This CDR3 is CASSQTFQRGEQYF. CDR3 nucleotide sequence: TGTGCCAGCAGTCAAACCTTTCAGCGAGGCGAGCAGTACTTC.

The chain has TRBV29-1 and TRBJ1-1; 7 bases are a match to TRBD1. The germline gives CDR1 SQVTM, CDR2 ANQGSEA. The CDR3 length is 17 residues. V lost 1 base to trimming and J lost 4 bases; unmatched junction nucleotides: 15. CDR3: CSVEVPYSRQGATEAFF. The CDR3 bases are TGCAGCGTTGAAGTACCGTACAGCCGACAGGGTGCCACTGAAGCTTTCTTT.

The J gene is TRBJ2-7, the V gene TRBV15; D is possibly TRBD1 (6 bases). The CDR3 is 13 residues long. Germline V gene lookup returns CDR1 LNHNV and CDR2 YYDKDF (reference sequence). V lost 1 base and J lost 5, with 9 bases in between. The CDR3 DNA reads TGTGCCACCAGCAGAGTTGGGGGCCACGAGCAGTACTTC. Protein sequence: CATSRVGGHEQYF. The variable domain in full, with the rest retrieved from reference TRBV15 and TRBJ2-7, is DAMVIQNPRYQVTQFGKPVTLSCSQTLNHNVMYWYQQKSSQAPKLLFHYYDKDFNNEADTPDNFQSRRPNTSFCFLDIRSPGLGDTAMYLCATSRVGGHEQYFGPGTRLTVT.

CDR3 coding DNA: TGTGCCAGCAGTTACTTCCCACACACAGATACGCAGTATTTT. This encodes CASSYFPHTDTQYF. V usage is TRBV6-6 and J usage is TRBJ2-3; no firm D call. Per germline, CDR1 MNHNY and CDR2 SVGAGI (reference sequence). The CDR3 has 14 amino acids. The V end lost 1 base, the J end lost 2 bases, and 7 bases lay between the germline ends.

V usage is TRBV2 and J usage is TRBJ2-5; perhaps TRBD2 as D (6 bases). V shed 8 bases and J shed 5 bases, with 15 bases lying between them. Germline CDR1 SNHLY, CDR2 FYNNEI. The CDR3 consists of 13 residues. CDR3: CASGGDQWETQYF. In nucleotides, the CDR3 is TGTGCCAGCGGCGGGGATCAGTGGGAGACCCAGTACTTC.

This chain links TRBV6-5 with TRBJ1-3; no firm D call. V was trimmed by 3 bases and J by 4 bases, leaving 13 bases between them. The germline CDR1 and CDR2 sequences are MNHEY and SVGAGI. CDR3 length: 15 residues. In DNA, the CDR3 is TGTGCCAGCAGTTATTCAGGAGGGAGGGGAAACACCATATATTTT. As protein: CASSYSGGRGNTIYF.

The V and J genes are TRBV6-6 and TRBJ1-6, with 11 nucleotides matching TRBD1. CDR3 length equals 16 residues. J lost 7 bases, V lost 6 bases, and 8 bases had no gene match. Germline CDR1 reads MNHNY; CDR2 reads SVGAGI (reference sequence). In DNA form, the CDR3 reads TGTGCCAGCAGCCCGGGACAGGGGGTATTAAATTCACCCCTCCACTTT. Translated, it gives CASSPGQGVLNSPLHF.

CDR3 protein: CASSPQGRYYEQYF. DNA of the CDR3: TGTGCCAGCAGTCCACAGGGGAGATACTACGAGCAGTACTTC. The rearrangement links TRBV27 to TRBJ2-7, with 7 bases fitting TRBD1. Germline V lookup: CDR1 MNHEY, CDR2 SMNVEV (reference sequence). V lost 5 bases and J lost 3; bases outside the gene matches: 7. CDR3 length: 14 residues.

The rearrangement uses TRBV4-3 and TRBJ1-5; a weak D match, TRBD1 (6 bases). V was clipped by 1 base and J by 7 bases, with 14 bases between them. The CDR3 runs 15 residues. The germline CDR1 and CDR2 sequences are LGHNA and YSLEER. The CDR3 DNA is TGCGCCAGCAGCCAAGTGCGAGGGGGTCCCCAGCCCCAGCATTTT. Its protein product is CASSQVRGGPQPQHF.

This clone was detected a few times. This chain connects TRBV5-6 to TRBJ2-1; 10 bases fit TRBD1. The CDR3 totals 15 residues. V shed 4 bases and J 9 bases; nucleotides not matched to a gene: 10. The germline V gene has CDR1 SGHDT and CDR2 YYEEEE. The CDR3 here is CASSPGTGVFVEQFF. CDR3 coding DNA: TGTGCCAGCAGCCCCGGGACAGGGGTTTTCGTTGAGCAGTTCTTC.

The chain joins TRBV7-2 to TRBJ1-6, with a tentative D call TRBD1 (5 bases). V lost 5 bases, J lost 13 bases, and 21 bases lay in between. Germline CDR1 SGHTA, CDR2 FQGNSA. The CDR3 covers 15 residues. The CDR3 here is CASSQGLGEFSPLHF. Written as DNA, the CDR3 is TGTGCCAGCAGCCAGGGACTTGGCGAATTCTCGCCCCTCCACTTT.

Here the CDR3 reads CAISETTGSTEAFF. DNA for the CDR3: TGTGCCATCAGTGAGACGACAGGGAGCACTGAAGCTTTCTTT. This chain links TRBV10-3 with TRBJ1-1; 7 bases match TRBD1. V lost 2 bases to trimming and J lost 4 bases; unmatched junction nucleotides: 4. Germline CDR1 and CDR2: ENHRY and SYGVKD. CDR3 length equals 14 residues.

The table lists this clone with a count of one. This rearrangement joins TRBV28 to TRBJ1-2, with 7 positions matching TRBD1. This CDR3 comprises 19 residues. The ends lost 6 bases at V and 6 bases at J; junction bases unmatched: 25. Per germline, CDR1 MDHEN and CDR2 SYDVKM. The CDR3 loop reads CASRKGQHVGNVYRNGYTF. CDR3 nucleotide sequence: TGTGCCAGCAGAAAGGGACAGCACGTTGGGAACGTTTATCGTAATGGCTACACCTTC.

The chain combines TRBV4-2 with TRBJ2-7; D is possibly TRBD2 (6 bases). V lost 0 bases and J lost 7, with 13 bases in between. The CDR3 loop spans 14 amino acids. Germline V lookup: CDR1 LGHNA, CDR2 YNFKEQ. CDR3 residues: CASSQDFPAGEQYF. The CDR3 nucleotides are TGTGCCAGCAGCCAAGATTTTCCGGCGGGGGAGCAGTACTTC.

V and J are TRBV7-9 and TRBJ2-1, with 8 bases identical to TRBD1. Germline V gene lookup returns CDR1 SEHNR and CDR2 FQNEAQ (reference sequence). This CDR3 has 15 amino acids. Trimming took 8 bases from V and 6 from J; bases not matched to a gene: 12. The CDR3 sequence is CASSDGQGIVNEQFF. DNA for the CDR3: TGTGCCAGCTCCGATGGACAGGGTATTGTCAATGAGCAGTTCTTC. The complete variable domain, with remaining parts taken from reference TRBV7-9 and TRBJ2-1, reads DTGVSQNPRHKITKRGQNVTFRCDPISEHNRLYWYRQTLGQGPEFLTYFQNEAQLEKSRLLSDRFSAERPKGSFSTLEIQRTEQGDSAMYLCASSDGQGIVNEQFFGPGTRLTVL.

The chain has TRBV19 and TRBJ1-1; a weak D match, TRBD1 (5 bases). The V gene lost 4 bases and the J gene lost 0 bases, with 12 bases spanning the gap. This CDR3 has 15 amino acids. The germline CDR1 and CDR2 sequences are LNHDA and SQIVND (reference sequence). As DNA, the CDR3 is TGTGCCAGTAGTAGCCGCCAGGGAATGAACACTGAAGCTTTCTTT. Amino acids: CASSSRQGMNTEAFF.

This chain uses TRBV23-1 with TRBJ1-5; 9 bases fit TRBD1. TRBV23-1 is recorded as an ORF, its role being uncertain. After removal of 4 bases from V and 1 base from J, the junction contained 17 bases not matched to a gene. This CDR3 is 20 amino acids long. CDR3 nucleotides: TGCGCCAGCAGTCTCACAGGGGGCGGTACGGTAGAGAGGAGCAATCAGCCCCAGCATTTT. Its translation is CASSLTGGGTVERSNQPQHF.

The chain carries TRBV19 and TRBJ1-5; perhaps TRBD1 as D (6 bases). This CDR3 has 16 residues. Trimming cost V 5 bases and J 6 bases, with 20 bases left between them. The germline V gene encodes CDR1 LNHDA and CDR2 SQIVND (reference sequence). CDR3 protein: CASSDGQTQWRQPQHF. CDR3 coding DNA: TGTGCCAGTAGTGACGGACAGACCCAATGGCGTCAGCCCCAGCATTTT.